A single sample gave rise to the 28 T cell receptor beta chains below, sequenced in a study of CD8 T cells in ankylosing spondylitis listed by TCRdb under 2017. Libraries came from 5' RACE. Sequencing relied on an Illumina HiSeq 2500. The public reads were reprocessed in TCRdb via fastp at Q25 and MiXCR, keeping in-frame beta chains. Entries that share a CDR3 protein sequence are merged under the most common genes and DNA. The sample table shows 150,000 to 200,000 distinct CDR3 sequences, and 10% to 15% are seen once. The ten biggest clones cover more than 9.5% of the sample. The sequenced sample consisted of blood, either unsorted or a sorted T cell fraction (not recorded which). The receptors come from a female donor with ankylosing spondylitis or in good health (not recorded which).

The genes are TRBV7-3 and TRBJ1-3, with 8 bases matching TRBD1. The J segment lost 3 bases and the V segment lost 5 bases, leaving 6 bases of the junction unmatched. The germline CDR1 and CDR2 sequences are SGHTA and FQGTGA. The CDR3 is 15 residues long. The CDR3 coding sequence is TGTGCCAGCAGCCGTCAGGGGGCTTATGGAAACACCATATATTTT. It yields the protein CASSRQGAYGNTIYF.

In its sample, this clonotype was seen many times. The chain has TRBV4-2 and TRBJ2-7, with TRBD2 as a possible D gene (6 bases). Germline V gives CDR1 LGHNA, CDR2 YNFKEQ. V was shortened by 0 bases and J by 3 bases, with 12 bases between the two germline ends. The length of the CDR3 is 15 residues. The CDR3 coding sequence is TGTGCCAGCAGCCAAGAAGCGGGCGGCAGCTACGAGCAGTACTTC. Encoded protein: CASSQEAGGSYEQYF.

The gene calls are TRBV7-3 and TRBJ1-3; D remains ambiguous. CDR3 length: 17 amino acids. The germline gives CDR1 SGHTA, CDR2 FQGTGA. The V gene lost 6 bases and the J gene lost 0 bases, with 18 bases spanning the gap. The CDR3 DNA reads as TGTGCCAGCAGTCCCCGACTCCCGGGCCTCTCTGGAAACACCATATATTTT. Its translation: CASSPRLPGLSGNTIYF.

A word on this clonotype: A read error may explain this, as a much larger clone is one base away. This chain joins TRBV7-2 and TRBJ2-2; no definite D call. V lost 3 bases to trimming and J lost 8 bases, with 16 bases between them. CDR3 size: 15 residues. Germline V gene sequence: CDR1 SGHTA, CDR2 FQGNSA. In DNA, the CDR3 is TGTACCAGCAGCTTTTGGGCAGGTGTTGGAGGGGAGCTGTTTTTT. Residues: CTSSFWAGVGGELFF.

This clonotype was counted many times. The V and J genes are TRBV12-3 or TRBV12-4 and TRBJ1-1; D is ambiguous. CDR3 length: 13 residues. The V gene lost 3 bases and the J gene lost 10 bases, with 15 bases spanning the gap. The CDR3 reads CASSFSASGGAFF. In DNA form, the CDR3 reads TGTGCCAGCAGTTTCTCGGCGTCCGGAGGAGCTTTCTTT.

This clonotype was observed at least ten times. The gene calls are TRBV29-1 and TRBJ1-1; maybe TRBD1 (5 bases). CDR1 and CDR2 from the germline V gene are SQVTM and ANQGSEA. Trimming pared 1 base from V and 4 bases from J, leaving 10 bases between. This CDR3 is 13 amino acids long. The chain's CDR3 is CSVEGGRVTEAFF. CDR3 sequence (DNA): TGCAGCGTTGAAGGCGGCAGGGTCACTGAAGCTTTCTTT.

The chain combines TRBV7-2 with TRBJ1-1; D gene unclear. V lost 1 base, J lost 7 bases, and 4 bases lay in between. This CDR3 is built from 11 residues. CDR1 SGHTA and CDR2 FQGNSA come from the germline V gene. The CDR3 here is CASSLVFEAFF. The CDR3 nucleotides read TGTGCCAGCAGCTTAGTTTTTGAAGCTTTCTTT.

The V call is TRBV9, the J call TRBJ2-1; 8 bases align to TRBD2. This CDR3 is 12 amino acids long. The germline V gene encodes CDR1 SGDLS and CDR2 YYNGEE. With 6 bases clipped from V and 12 bases from J, the junction kept 8 bases outside the gene matches. Here the CDR3 reads CASMSLAGRQFF. CDR3 sequence (DNA): TGTGCCAGCATGTCGCTAGCGGGCCGGCAGTTCTTC.

For this clonotype: This may stem from a read error, because a much larger clone lies one nucleotide away. The chain links TRBV7-9 to TRBJ1-4; D gene ambiguous. Germline V CDR1 and CDR2: SEHNR, FQNEAQ (reference sequence). The CDR3 is 14 amino acids. V dropped 8 bases and J dropped 0 bases, with 10 bases sitting between them. The CDR3, as DNA: TGTGCCAGCGAACGGGTTACAACTAATGAAAAACTGTTTTTT. Residues: CASERVTTNEKLFF.

Points on this clonotype: At one end the junction does not follow the germline gene, possibly because of a read error. The V gene is TRBV7-2, the J gene TRBJ2-1, with unresolved D. The V gene's germline CDR1 is SGHTA and CDR2 FQGNSA. CDR3 length: 12 residues. The CDR3 is CASSLLSEVTDF. DNA of the CDR3: TGTGCCAGCAGCTTATTGTCCGAAGTTACCGATTTC.

Regarding this clonotype: A much larger clone differs from this one at a single base, so this may be a read error. CDR3 coding DNA: TGTGCCAGCAGCTTGCTGACAGGGGAGGTCATTGGGGTCAACGTCCTGACTTTC. Translation gives CASSLLTGEVIGVNVLTF. This chain links TRBV3-1 with TRBJ2-6; 8 bases map to TRBD1. CDR1 LGHDT and CDR2 YNNKEL come from the germline V gene (reference sequence). The CDR3 loop spans 18 amino acids.

The chain is built from TRBV7-6 and TRBJ1-2, with TRBD1 matching over 8 bases. Germline CDR1 SGHVS, CDR2 FNYEAQ. V lost 1 base and J lost 6; bases outside the gene matches: 4. The length of the CDR3 is 14 residues. CDR3 DNA sequence: TGTGCCAGCAGCTTAGAAGCCAGGGGGCATGGCTACACCTTC. It yields the protein CASSLEARGHGYTF.

This clonotype was detected ten times or more. V is TRBV7-9 and J is TRBJ1-4; 8 bases map to TRBD1. Looked up from germline, CDR1 is SEHNR and CDR2 is FQNEAQ (reference sequence). V lost 6 bases and J lost 13; bases outside the gene matches: 22. The CDR3 is 17 residues long. This CDR3 is CASSRSRGPPPEGGLFF. The CDR3 nucleotides read TGTGCCAGCAGTCGATCCAGGGGGCCACCCCCTGAGGGGGGACTGTTTTTT.

This clonotype turned up a few times. This chain joins TRBV5-5 and TRBJ2-1; D call uncertain. Trimming stripped 1 base from V and 9 bases from J, with 17 bases between. Germline CDR1 reads SGHKS; CDR2 reads YYEKEE (reference sequence). The CDR3 is 15 residues long. The CDR3, as DNA: TGTGCCAGCAGCTTGTCCCAAGCCCCTACGGGTGAGCAGTTCTTC. This sequence encodes CASSLSQAPTGEQFF.

This clonotype has at least ten counts. This chain links TRBV28 with TRBJ1-4; D perhaps matches TRBD1 (6 bases). Trimming took off 6 bases at V and 3 bases at J, with 14 bases between the two ends. Per germline, CDR1 MDHEN and CDR2 SYDVKM. The CDR3 is made up of 15 amino acids. As DNA, the CDR3 is TGTGCCAGCAGCCCGGGGGGGCAGTCTAATGAAAAACTGTTTTTT. Protein: CASSPGGQSNEKLFF.

This sequence joins TRBV5-6 and TRBJ2-1, with D possibly being TRBD2 (6 bases). The CDR3 length is 11 residues. The germline V gene has CDR1 SGHDT and CDR2 YYEEEE. Trimming cost V 4 bases and J 10 bases, with 9 bases left between them. CDR3 nucleotides: TGTGCCAGCAGCCGGAGGGCAGAGCAGTTCTTC. As protein: CASSRRAEQFF. Looking up the rest from reference TRBV5-6 and TRBJ2-1 gives the full variable domain: DAGVTQSPTHLIKTRGQQVTLRCSPKSGHDTVSWYQQALGQGPQFIFQYYEEEERQRGNFPDRFSGHQFPNYSSELNVNALLLGDSALYLCASSRRAEQFFGPGTRLTVL.

The table lists this clonotype with many counts. V and J are TRBV12-3 or TRBV12-4 and TRBJ1-1; TRBD1 aligns across 9 bases. V shed 7 bases, J shed 10 bases, and the junction held 13 bases outside the gene matches. This CDR3 has 14 amino acids. The CDR3 loop reads CASTTGGTGSRAFF. The DNA of the CDR3 is TGTGCCAGCACCACCGGCGGGACAGGGTCCAGAGCTTTCTTT.

This clonotype has at least ten counts. V and J are TRBV10-3 and TRBJ2-1; 10 positions agree with TRBD2. CDR1 is ENHRY, CDR2 SYGVKD, per germline. This CDR3 comprises 16 residues. V was clipped by 2 bases and J by 2 bases; unmatched bases: 3. CDR3 residues: CAISEPGLAAYNEQFF. CDR3 DNA: TGTGCCATCAGTGAGCCCGGACTAGCGGCCTACAATGAGCAGTTCTTC.

This clonotype was detected a few times. The chain has TRBV3-1 and TRBJ2-7; D not resolved. V lost 1 base to trimming and J lost 3 bases, with 10 bases between them. The CDR3 spans 14 residues. CDR1 and CDR2 from the germline V gene are LGHDT and YNNKEL (reference sequence). Here the CDR3 reads CASSQGQAFYEQYF. For the CDR3, the DNA is TGTGCCAGCAGCCAAGGGCAGGCTTTCTACGAGCAGTACTTC.

The chain recombines TRBV5-1 with TRBJ2-7; the D call may be TRBD1 or TRBD2 (5 bases each). The CDR3 runs to 16 residues. Germline V lookup: CDR1 SGHRS, CDR2 YFSETQ. Trimming removed 3 bases from V and 2 bases from J, with 18 bases in between. The CDR3 sequence: CASSSGTTLRAYEQYF. The CDR3 nucleotides are TGCGCCAGCAGCTCGGGGACGACTTTACGCGCCTACGAGCAGTACTTC.

This clonotype was picked up many times. J is TRBJ2-7 and V is TRBV13; TRBD2 agrees at 8 bases. Germline CDR1 is PRHDT and CDR2 is FYEKMQ (reference sequence). V lost 9 bases, J lost 0 bases, and 7 bases stayed unmatched. The CDR3 runs to 14 residues. The CDR3 reads CASLRSGTSYEQYF. CDR3 DNA sequence: TGTGCCAGTCTACGTAGCGGGACCTCCTACGAGCAGTACTTC.

This clonotype has just a few counts. CDR3 sequence reads: CASSQVGGTGETQYF. CDR3 bases: TGCGCCAGCAGCCAAGTAGGCGGGACCGGAGAGACCCAGTACTTC. The genes are TRBV4-3 and TRBJ2-5, with D maybe TRBD2 (6 bases). Trimming removed 1 base at V and 4 bases at J, with 13 bases between. Germline assignment: CDR1 LGHNA and CDR2 YSLEER. The CDR3 totals 15 residues.

This clonotype was recorded at least ten times. The chain carries TRBV29-1 and TRBJ2-7, with D maybe TRBD2 (5 bases). The CDR3 consists of 11 residues. V dropped 7 bases and J dropped 3 bases, with 10 bases sitting between them. Germline lookup yields CDR1 SQVTM and CDR2 ANQGSEA. The CDR3 spells CSASDFYEQYF. The CDR3 region has the DNA TGCAGCGCCTCGGACTTCTACGAGCAGTACTTC.

In its sample, this clonotype was seen many times. The rearrangement joins TRBV7-8 to TRBJ2-3; no definite D call. With 5 bases removed from V and 4 bases from J, the gap between germline ends came to 13 bases. The CDR3 has 14 residues. Germline loops: CDR1 SGHVS, CDR2 FQNEAQ. CDR3 DNA sequence: TGTGCCAGCAGCGCAGGCCCTTTCCCAGATACGCAGTATTTT. This sequence encodes CASSAGPFPDTQYF.

Ten or more counts support this clonotype. The rearrangement joins TRBV27 to TRBJ2-1, with TRBD2 matching over 9 bases. The germline V gene encodes CDR1 MNHEY and CDR2 SMNVEV (reference sequence). The CDR3 is made up of 15 amino acids. The ends lost 2 bases at V and 10 bases at J; junction bases unmatched: 9. The CDR3 DNA reads TGTGCCAGCAGTTTAGGGTTAGCGGGAGCGGGCGAGCAGTTCTTC. Protein: CASSLGLAGAGEQFF.

This clonotype came up a few times. The J gene is TRBJ1-2, the V gene TRBV5-1; 8 bases align to TRBD1. The germline V gene encodes CDR1 SGHRS and CDR2 YFSETQ. The CDR3 is made up of 13 amino acids. The V segment lost 4 bases and the J segment 7 bases; nucleotides outside the gene matches: 6. The DNA for the CDR3 is TGCGCCAGCAGCGCGGACAGGGACTCTGGCTACACCTTC. Translating gives CASSADRDSGYTF.

There are many counts of this clonotype. This sequence joins TRBV24-1 and TRBJ2-1; 8 bases are shared with TRBD2. The CDR3 spans 17 residues. V lost 3 bases to trimming and J lost 7 bases; unmatched junction nucleotides: 13. From germline, CDR1 is KGHDR and CDR2 SFDVKD. CDR3 region: CATSDTAAGLGGNEQFF. The CDR3 DNA follows: TGTGCCACCAGTGATACAGCGGCGGGACTAGGTGGAAATGAGCAGTTCTTC.

The table lists this clonotype with many counts. V and J are TRBV5-1 and TRBJ2-7; D unresolved. The CDR3 is made up of 12 amino acids. The V and J ends lost 0 bases and 5 bases respectively, with 6 bases between them. The V gene's germline CDR1 is SGHRS and CDR2 YFSETQ. CDR3 residues: CASSLVGNEQYF. The CDR3 coding sequence is TGCGCCAGCAGCTTGGTCGGTAACGAGCAGTACTTC.